What follows are 9 T cell receptor beta chains derived from one specimen sequenced in a study of identical twins. One entry per CDR3 protein results from TCRdb running MiXCR on the 5' RACE reads. The table has approximately 620,000 distinct CDR3 sequences, 8.6% seen once. These same data were also listed under a study on yellow fever vaccine responses in identical twins.

Sequencing used PBMCs. These receptors were obtained from a young woman in good health.

The chain joins TRBV6-6 to TRBJ2-7, with D maybe TRBD2 (6 bases). The CDR3 covers 12 residues. Trimming pared 11 bases from V and 7 bases from J, leaving 18 bases between. Germline V gene sequence: CDR1 MNHNY, CDR2 SVGAGI (reference sequence). The CDR3 DNA reads TGTGCCTCCACAAGACTAGGGGAAGAGCAGTACTTC. Translating it yields CASTRLGEEQYF.

The chain employs TRBV6-1 and TRBJ2-1, with D perhaps TRBD2 (7 bases). Trimming cost V 5 bases and J 9 bases, with 17 bases left between them. The CDR3 has 14 amino acids. The germline V gene encodes CDR1 MNHNS and CDR2 SASEGT. The chain's CDR3 is CASSLGGGLGEQFF. DNA for the CDR3: TGTGCCAGCAGTCTTGGGGGGGGCCTTGGTGAGCAGTTCTTC.

This clonotype has only a few counts. The chain couples TRBV29-1 to TRBJ1-1, with 7 positions matching TRBD1. Germline V gene lookup returns CDR1 SQVTM and CDR2 ANQGSEA. The CDR3 has 16 residues. Trimming cost V 5 bases and J 5 bases; bases outside gene matches: 17. CDR3 bases: TGCAGCGTTCAAGGGGGCGGCAGGCTCTCGGGGACTGAAGCTTTCTTT. Its translation is CSVQGGGRLSGTEAFF.

This chain links TRBV6-5 with TRBJ1-2; TRBD1 is a possible D gene (5 bases). This CDR3 region has 13 residues. Trimming pared 2 bases from V and 7 bases from J, leaving 11 bases between. The germline V gene has CDR1 MNHEY and CDR2 SVGAGI. CDR3 nucleotides: TGTGCCAGCAGTTACGGGGGGTTCATTGGCTACACCTTC. This codes for CASSYGGFIGYTF.

This chain links TRBV14 with TRBJ2-2; the match to TRBD1 covers 7 bases. Germline V gene sequence: CDR1 SGHDN, CDR2 FVKESK. The ends lost 4 bases at V and 6 bases at J; junction bases unmatched: 5. The CDR3 totals 14 residues. CDR3 nucleotide sequence: TGTGCCAGCAGCCCCTACCAGGGGGCCGGGGAGCTGTTTTTT. It is translated as CASSPYQGAGELFF.

The chain has TRBV7-2 and TRBJ2-3; maybe TRBD2 (6 bases). The V end lost 1 base, the J end lost 8 bases, and 10 bases lay between the germline ends. The germline V gene has CDR1 SGHTA and CDR2 FQGNSA. The CDR3 is made up of 13 amino acids. CDR3 sequence: CASSLVPGVTQYF. The CDR3, as DNA: TGTGCCAGCAGCTTAGTGCCGGGGGTTACGCAGTATTTT.

A few counts support this clonotype. The chain couples TRBV7-2 to TRBJ2-3, with 9 positions matching TRBD1. The CDR3 is 16 residues long. Trimming cost V 2 bases and J 1 base; bases outside gene matches: 4. The germline V gene encodes CDR1 SGHTA and CDR2 FQGNSA. The CDR3 bases are TGTGCCAGCAGCTTACTACAGGGGGCAGGCACAGATACGCAGTATTTT. Protein: CASSLLQGAGTDTQYF.

In its sample, this clonotype was seen a few times. The rearrangement uses TRBV4-1 and TRBJ1-1; D is perhaps TRBD1 (6 bases). The germline V gene has CDR1 MGHRA and CDR2 YSYEKL. V was trimmed by 4 bases and J by 7 bases, leaving 22 bases between them. The CDR3 runs to 16 residues. Written as DNA, the CDR3 is TGCGCCAGCAGCCCTCGATCTGCAGGGGATAAAGTTGAAGCTTTCTTT. Protein: CASSPRSAGDKVEAFF.

The genes are TRBV20-1 and TRBJ2-1; perhaps TRBD2 as D (5 bases). The ends were cut back, 3 bases at V and 9 bases at J, with 15 bases in the middle. The CDR3 loop spans 13 amino acids. Looked up from germline, CDR1 is DFQATT and CDR2 is SNEGSKA (reference sequence). The CDR3 sequence: CSASPLGRGEQFF. The CDR3 DNA follows: TGCAGTGCTAGTCCGCTTGGGAGAGGTGAGCAGTTCTTC.